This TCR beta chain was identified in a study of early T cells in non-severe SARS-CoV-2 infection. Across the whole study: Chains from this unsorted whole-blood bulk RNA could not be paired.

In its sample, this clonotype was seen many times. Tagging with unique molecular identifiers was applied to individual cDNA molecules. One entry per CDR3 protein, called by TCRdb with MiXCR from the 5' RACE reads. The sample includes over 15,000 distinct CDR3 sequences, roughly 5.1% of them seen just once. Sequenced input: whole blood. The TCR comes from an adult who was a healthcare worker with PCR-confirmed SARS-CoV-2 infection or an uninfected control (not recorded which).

The CDR3 loop reads CAISTTLVTDTQYF. The CDR3 DNA reads TGTGCCATCAGTACCACCCTCGTAACAGATACGCAGTATTTT. The chain has TRBV10-3 and TRBJ2-3, with D unresolved. Germline CDR1 is ENHRY and CDR2 is SYGVKD. The CDR3 is 14 residues long. V shed 5 bases and J shed 3 bases, with 12 bases lying between them.